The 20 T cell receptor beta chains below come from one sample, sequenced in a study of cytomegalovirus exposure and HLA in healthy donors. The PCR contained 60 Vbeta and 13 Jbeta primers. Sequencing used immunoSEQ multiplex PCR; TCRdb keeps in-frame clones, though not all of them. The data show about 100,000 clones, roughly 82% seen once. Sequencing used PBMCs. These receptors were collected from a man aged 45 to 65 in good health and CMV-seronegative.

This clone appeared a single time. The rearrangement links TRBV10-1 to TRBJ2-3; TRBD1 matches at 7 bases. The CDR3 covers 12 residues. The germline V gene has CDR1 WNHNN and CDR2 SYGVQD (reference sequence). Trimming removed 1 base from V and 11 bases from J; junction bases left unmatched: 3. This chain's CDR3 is CASSEWGQQQYF. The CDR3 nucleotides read TGCGCCAGCAGTGAGTGGGGACAGCAGCAGTATTTT.

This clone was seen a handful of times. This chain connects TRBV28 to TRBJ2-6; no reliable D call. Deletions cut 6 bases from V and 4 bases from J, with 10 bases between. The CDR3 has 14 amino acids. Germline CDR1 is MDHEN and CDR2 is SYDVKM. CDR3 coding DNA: TGTGCCAGCAGGCCTCCAGGAGGGGCCAACGTCCTGACTTTC. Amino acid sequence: CASRPPGGANVLTF.

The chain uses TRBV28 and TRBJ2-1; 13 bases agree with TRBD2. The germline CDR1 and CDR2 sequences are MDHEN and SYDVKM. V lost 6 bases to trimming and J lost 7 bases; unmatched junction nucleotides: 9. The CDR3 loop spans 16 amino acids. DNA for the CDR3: TGTGCCAGCAGGGGACTCGGACTAGCGGGAGTTAATGAGCAGTTCTTC. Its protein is CASRGLGLAGVNEQFF.

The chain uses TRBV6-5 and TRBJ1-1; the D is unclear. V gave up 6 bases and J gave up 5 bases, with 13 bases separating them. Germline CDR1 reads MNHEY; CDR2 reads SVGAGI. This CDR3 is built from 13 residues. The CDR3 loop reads CASRREVRTEAFF. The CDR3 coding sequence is TGTGCCAGCAGGCGGGAAGTAAGGACTGAAGCTTTCTTT.

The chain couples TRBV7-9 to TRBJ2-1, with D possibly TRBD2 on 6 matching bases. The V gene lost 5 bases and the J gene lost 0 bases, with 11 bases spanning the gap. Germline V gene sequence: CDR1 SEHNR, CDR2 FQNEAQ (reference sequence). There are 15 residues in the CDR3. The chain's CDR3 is CASSPSGVSYNEQFF. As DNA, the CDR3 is TGTGCCAGCAGCCCCTCGGGAGTCTCCTACAATGAGCAGTTCTTC.

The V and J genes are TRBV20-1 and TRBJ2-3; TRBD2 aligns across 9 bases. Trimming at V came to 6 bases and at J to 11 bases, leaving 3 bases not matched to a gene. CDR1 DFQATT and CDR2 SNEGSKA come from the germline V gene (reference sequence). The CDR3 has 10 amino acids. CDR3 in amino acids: CSAGLARQYF. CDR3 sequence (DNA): TGCAGTGCCGGACTAGCGAGGCAGTATTTT.

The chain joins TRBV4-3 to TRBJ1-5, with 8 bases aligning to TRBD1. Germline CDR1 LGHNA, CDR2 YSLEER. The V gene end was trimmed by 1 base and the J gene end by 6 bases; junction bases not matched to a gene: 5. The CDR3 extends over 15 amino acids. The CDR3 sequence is CASSQGGQGGQPQHF. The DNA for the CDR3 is TGCGCCAGCAGCCAAGGAGGACAGGGAGGTCAGCCCCAGCATTTT.

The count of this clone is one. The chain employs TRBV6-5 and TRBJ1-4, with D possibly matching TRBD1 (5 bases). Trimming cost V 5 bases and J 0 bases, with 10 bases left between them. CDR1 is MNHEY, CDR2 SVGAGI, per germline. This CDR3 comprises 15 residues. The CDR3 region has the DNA TGTGCCAGCAGTCTGGGGGGGGCAACTAATGAAAAACTGTTTTTT. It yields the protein CASSLGGATNEKLFF.

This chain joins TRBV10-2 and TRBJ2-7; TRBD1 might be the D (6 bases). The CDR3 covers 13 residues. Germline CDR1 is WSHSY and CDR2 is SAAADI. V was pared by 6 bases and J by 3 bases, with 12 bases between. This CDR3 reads CASSETGNYEQYF. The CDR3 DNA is TGCGCCAGCAGCGAAACAGGGAACTACGAGCAGTACTTC.

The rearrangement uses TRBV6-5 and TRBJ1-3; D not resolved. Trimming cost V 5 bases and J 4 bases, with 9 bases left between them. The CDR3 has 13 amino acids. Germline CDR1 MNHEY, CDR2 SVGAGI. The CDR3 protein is CASSATLGNTIYF. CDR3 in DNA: TGTGCCAGCAGTGCGACTCTAGGAAACACCATATATTTT.

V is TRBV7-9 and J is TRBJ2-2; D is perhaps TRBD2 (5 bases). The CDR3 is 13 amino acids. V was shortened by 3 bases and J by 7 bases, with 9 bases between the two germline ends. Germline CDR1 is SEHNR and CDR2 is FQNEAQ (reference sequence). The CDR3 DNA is TGTGCCAGCAGCTTCACAGCGGACGGGGAGCTGTTTTTT. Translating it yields CASSFTADGELFF. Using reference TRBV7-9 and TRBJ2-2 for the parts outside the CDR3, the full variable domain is DTGVSQNPRHKITKRGQNVTFRCDPISEHNRLYWYRQTLGQGPEFLTYFQNEAQLEKSRLLSDRFSAERPKGSFSTLEIQRTEQGDSAMYLCASSFTADGELFFGEGSRLTVL.

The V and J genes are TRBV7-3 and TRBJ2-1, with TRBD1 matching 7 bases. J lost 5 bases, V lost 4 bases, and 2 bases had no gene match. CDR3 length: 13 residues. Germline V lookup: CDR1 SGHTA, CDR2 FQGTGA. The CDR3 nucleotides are TGTGCCAGCAGCTCGGACAGGAACAATGAGCAGTTCTTC. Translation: CASSSDRNNEQFF. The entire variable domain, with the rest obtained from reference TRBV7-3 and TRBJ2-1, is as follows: GAGVSQTPSNKVTEKGKYVELRCDPISGHTALYWYRQSLGQGPEFLIYFQGTGAADDSGLPNDRFFAVRPEGSVSTLKIQRTERGDSAVYLCASSSDRNNEQFFGPGTRLTVL.

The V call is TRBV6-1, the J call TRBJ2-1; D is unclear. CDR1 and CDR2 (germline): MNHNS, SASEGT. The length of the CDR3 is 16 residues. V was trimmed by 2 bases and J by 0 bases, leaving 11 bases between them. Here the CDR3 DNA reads TGTGCCAGCAGTGAAAGGTCGTGGAGCTCCTACAATGAGCAGTTCTTC. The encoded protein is CASSERSWSSYNEQFF.

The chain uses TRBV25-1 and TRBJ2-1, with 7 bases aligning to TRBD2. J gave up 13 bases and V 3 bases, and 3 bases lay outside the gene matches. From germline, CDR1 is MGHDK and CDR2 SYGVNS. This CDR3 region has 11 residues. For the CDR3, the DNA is TGTGCCAGCAGTGAGGGGGGGAACCAGTTCTTC. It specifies CASSEGGNQFF.

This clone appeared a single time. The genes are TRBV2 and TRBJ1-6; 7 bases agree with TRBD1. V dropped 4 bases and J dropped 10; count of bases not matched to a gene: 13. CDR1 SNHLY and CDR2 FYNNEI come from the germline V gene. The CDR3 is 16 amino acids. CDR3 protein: CASSGRGGSDLSPLHF. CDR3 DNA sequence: TGTGCCAGCAGTGGAAGAGGGGGCTCAGATTTGTCACCCCTCCACTTT.

The CDR3 protein is CATSRDSLPSTEAFF. In DNA, the CDR3 is TGTGCCACCAGCAGAGACTCCCTCCCCAGCACTGAAGCTTTCTTT. The V and J genes are TRBV15 and TRBJ1-1; no reliable D call. With 0 bases removed from V and 4 bases from J, the gap between germline ends came to 12 bases. Germline V gene data show CDR1 as LNHNV and CDR2 as YYDKDF (reference sequence). The CDR3 covers 15 residues.

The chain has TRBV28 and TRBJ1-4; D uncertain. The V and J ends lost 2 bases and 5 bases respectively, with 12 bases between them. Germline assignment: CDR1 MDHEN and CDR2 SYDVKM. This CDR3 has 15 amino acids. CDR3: CASSLATQRNEKLFF. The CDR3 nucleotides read TGTGCCAGCAGTTTAGCAACCCAACGGAATGAAAAACTGTTTTTT.

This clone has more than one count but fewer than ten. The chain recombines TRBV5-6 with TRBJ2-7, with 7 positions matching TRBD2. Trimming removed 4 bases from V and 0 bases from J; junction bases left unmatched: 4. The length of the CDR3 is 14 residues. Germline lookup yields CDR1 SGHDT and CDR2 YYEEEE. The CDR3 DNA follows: TGTGCCAGCAGCCGAACTAGCGCCTCCTACGAGCAGTACTTC. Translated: CASSRTSASYEQYF.

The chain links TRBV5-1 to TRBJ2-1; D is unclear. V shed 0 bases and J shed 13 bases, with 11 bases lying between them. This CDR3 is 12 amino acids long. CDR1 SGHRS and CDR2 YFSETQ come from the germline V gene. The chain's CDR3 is CASSLEDSLQFF. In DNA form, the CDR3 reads TGCGCCAGCAGCTTGGAGGATAGCCTCCAGTTCTTC.

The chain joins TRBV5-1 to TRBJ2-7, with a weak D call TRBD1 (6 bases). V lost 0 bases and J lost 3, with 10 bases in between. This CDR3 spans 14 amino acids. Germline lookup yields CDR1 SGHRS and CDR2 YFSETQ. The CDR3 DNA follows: TGCGCCAGCAGCTTGGATGTAGGGGGCTACGAGCAGTACTTC. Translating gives CASSLDVGGYEQYF.